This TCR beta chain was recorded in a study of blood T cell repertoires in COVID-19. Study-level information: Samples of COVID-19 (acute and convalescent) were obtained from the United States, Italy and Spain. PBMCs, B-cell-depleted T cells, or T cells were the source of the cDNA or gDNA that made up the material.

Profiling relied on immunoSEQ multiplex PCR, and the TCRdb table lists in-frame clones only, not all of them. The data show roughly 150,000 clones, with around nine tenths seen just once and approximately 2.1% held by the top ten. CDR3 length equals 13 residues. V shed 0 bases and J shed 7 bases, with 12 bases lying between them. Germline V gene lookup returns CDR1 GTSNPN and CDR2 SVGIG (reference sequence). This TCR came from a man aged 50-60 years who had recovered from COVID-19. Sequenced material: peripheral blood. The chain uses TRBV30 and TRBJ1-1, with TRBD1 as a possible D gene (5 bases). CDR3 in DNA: TGTGCCTGGAGTGTACGCGGGGGAATTGAAGCTTTCTTT. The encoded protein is CAWSVRGGIEAFF.